These 14 T cell receptor beta chains share one sample of origin, sequenced in a study of blood T cell repertoires in COVID-19. Sequenced by immunoSEQ multiplex PCR; TCRdb stores in-frame clones only, minus some. The sample yields 70,000 to 80,000 clones, 86% seen once. Sequencing was done on a sample of peripheral blood. The receptors shown here come from a woman aged 55-70 years with acute or convalescent COVID-19.

This clone was observed once. The rearrangement links TRBV5-1 to TRBJ1-1; tentatively, D is TRBD1 (6 bases). The V and J ends lost 1 base and 1 base respectively, with 11 bases between them. The V gene's germline CDR1 is SGHRS and CDR2 YFSETQ. The CDR3 totals 15 residues. The CDR3 loop reads CASSLSVTGNTEAFF. DNA for the CDR3: TGCGCCAGCAGCTTGTCCGTGACAGGGAACACTGAAGCTTTCTTT.

The chain uses TRBV2 and TRBJ1-5; tentative D call: TRBD1 (6 bases). This CDR3 has 14 amino acids. Germline V CDR1 and CDR2: SNHLY, FYNNEI. Trimming removed 3 bases from V and 4 bases from J, with 10 bases in between. DNA for the CDR3: TGTGCCAGCAGTGATAGGGGGTGGAATCAGCCCCAGCATTTT. It translates to CASSDRGWNQPQHF.

This chain links TRBV7-6 with TRBJ2-3, with TRBD2 identical over 8 bases. V dropped 1 base and J dropped 4; count of bases not matched to a gene: 4. Germline-derived CDR1 and CDR2 are SGHVS and FNYEAQ. The CDR3 spans 15 residues. The DNA of the CDR3 is TGTGCCAGCAGCTTAGACCGGGGGGGCCCAGATACGCAGTATTTT. Amino acids: CASSLDRGGPDTQYF.

CDR3 nucleotides: TGTGCCAGTGGAACGCCGACAGGGCGGATTTCACCCCTCCACTTT. Its protein is CASGTPTGRISPLHF. V and J are TRBV19 and TRBJ1-6; 7 bases agree with TRBD1. This CDR3 has 15 amino acids. Germline trimming cut 8 bases from V and 9 bases from J; bases unmatched to any gene: 13. Germline CDR1 is LNHDA and CDR2 is SQIVND (reference sequence). The complete variable domain, with remaining parts taken from reference TRBV19 and TRBJ1-6, reads DGGITQSPKYLFRKEGQNVTLSCEQNLNHDAMYWYRQDPGQGLRLIYYSQIVNDFQKGDIAEGYSVSREKKESFPLTVTSAQKNPTAFYLCASGTPTGRISPLHFGNGTRLTVT.

The chain combines TRBV7-2 with TRBJ2-3; D is ambiguous. This CDR3 region has 14 residues. Germline-derived CDR1 and CDR2 are SGHTA and FQGNSA. Trimming took off 5 bases at V and 1 base at J, with 10 bases between the two ends. CDR3 bases: TGTGCCAGCAGCGCCCGAGTAGGCACAGATACGCAGTATTTT. It codes for CASSARVGTDTQYF.

The chain couples TRBV11-1 to TRBJ2-5, with D tentatively TRBD2 (6 bases). V dropped 5 bases and J dropped 4 bases, with 14 bases sitting between them. From germline, CDR1 is SGHAT and CDR2 FQDESV (reference sequence). The CDR3 spans 14 residues. In nucleotides, the CDR3 is TGTGCCAGCAGCCATGGTATAGCGGCAGAGACCCAGTACTTC. Translation gives CASSHGIAAETQYF.

The J gene is TRBJ2-7, the V gene TRBV7-2; 9 bases line up with TRBD1. V was clipped by 5 bases and J by 3 bases; unmatched bases: 11. Germline-derived CDR1 and CDR2 are SGHTA and FQGNSA. The CDR3 is made up of 16 amino acids. CDR3: CASSADAGTGYYEQYF. CDR3 nucleotide sequence: TGTGCCAGCAGCGCCGACGCCGGGACAGGGTACTACGAGCAGTACTTC.

In the case of this clone: Relative to the germline gene, one junction end is altered; a read error may explain this. The CDR3 reads CVSSMTGPAELFF. CDR3 coding DNA: TGCGTCAGCAGCATGACAGGCCCGGCGGAGCTGTTTTTT. This chain uses TRBV5-1 with TRBJ2-2; D is possibly TRBD1 (6 bases). CDR1 and CDR2 from the germline V gene are SGHRS and YFSETQ. CDR3 length: 13 amino acids.

The gene calls are TRBV5-3 and TRBJ2-5; D possibly corresponds to TRBD2 (7 bases). TRBV5-3 is an open reading frame, and its role is uncertain. The CDR3 has 14 residues. Trimming pared 0 bases from V and 5 bases from J, leaving 11 bases between. The CDR3: CARSLGRGGETQYF. The CDR3 bases are TGTGCCAGAAGCTTGGGCAGGGGAGGGGAGACCCAGTACTTC.

In this sample, this clone turned up a few times. The chain employs TRBV30 and TRBJ1-5; no firm D call. The length of the CDR3 is 12 residues. CDR1 and CDR2 (germline): GTSNPN, SVGIG (reference sequence). V shed 3 bases and J shed 4 bases, with 7 bases lying between them. CDR3 coding DNA: TGTGCCTGGAGCCAGACTAATCAGCCCCAGCATTTT. It yields the protein CAWSQTNQPQHF.

CDR3 region: CASGLATGLPYEQYF. As DNA, the CDR3 is TGTGCTAGTGGTTTGGCGACGGGACTCCCATACGAGCAGTACTTC. The chain employs TRBV12-5 and TRBJ2-7; D might be TRBD2 (6 bases). Germline V gene sequence: CDR1 LGHNT, CDR2 FRNRAP. CDR3 size: 15 residues. Trimming cost V 1 base and J 4 bases, with 14 bases left between them. Full variable domain (outside the CDR3, taken from reference TRBV12-5 and TRBJ2-7): DARVTQTPRHKVTEMGQEVTMRCQPILGHNTVFWYRQTMMQGLELLAYFRNRAPLDDSGMPKDRFSAEMPDATLATLKIQPSEPRDSAVYFCASGLATGLPYEQYFGPGTRLTVT.

This sequence joins TRBV5-1 and TRBJ2-3; 8 bases align to TRBD1. This CDR3 is built from 15 residues. V lost 5 bases, J lost 4 bases, and 9 bases stayed unmatched. In germline, CDR1 is SGHRS, CDR2 YFSETQ. The CDR3 DNA is TGCGCCAGCAGACTGGGACAGGTGGGAGCAGATACGCAGTATTTT. Protein: CASRLGQVGADTQYF.

This rearrangement joins TRBV2 to TRBJ1-3; D is unresolved. There are 15 residues in the CDR3. Germline CDR1 reads SNHLY; CDR2 reads FYNNEI. V dropped 5 bases and J dropped 4 bases, with 15 bases sitting between them. This chain's CDR3 is CASSSRGEMGNTIYF. CDR3 coding DNA: TGTGCCAGCAGTTCGCGGGGAGAGATGGGAAACACCATATATTTT.

The V call is TRBV5-1, the J call TRBJ1-2; D unclear. CDR3 length: 14 amino acids. Deletions cut 5 bases from V and 2 bases from J, with 13 bases between. In germline, CDR1 is SGHRS, CDR2 YFSETQ. CDR3 coding DNA: TGCGCCAGCAGGTCCGGTGAAATCAACTATGGCTACACCTTC. This encodes CASRSGEINYGYTF.